This T cell receptor beta chain was found in a study of Ad26.COV2.S vaccination and SARS-CoV-2 variants. Treatment here: roughly 20 received Ad26.COV2.S at low or high dose, single or two shots; 5 received placebo; per-sample allocation not given. On day 63 after the first injection, vaccine and placebo recipients gave samples. CDR3 length: 16 residues. CDR1 and CDR2 from the germline V gene are MRHNA and SNTAGT. Trimming took off 2 bases at V and 4 bases at J, with 15 bases between the two ends. Method: immunoSEQ multiplex PCR; TCRdb's copy keeps in-frame clones and lacks some. The sample yields about 350,000 clones, 70% to 90% seen once.

This chain links TRBV6-4 with TRBJ2-1; D is possibly TRBD2 (5 bases). Here the sequenced sample was peripheral blood, taken in a trial of Ad26.COV2.S vaccine versus placebo. This TCR came from a person aged 18-65 years who received the Ad26.COV2.S COVID-19 vaccine or a placebo. This CDR3 is CASSDRAIEGYNEQFF. CDR3 in DNA: TGTGCCAGCAGTGACAGGGCCATTGAGGGTTACAATGAGCAGTTCTTC.